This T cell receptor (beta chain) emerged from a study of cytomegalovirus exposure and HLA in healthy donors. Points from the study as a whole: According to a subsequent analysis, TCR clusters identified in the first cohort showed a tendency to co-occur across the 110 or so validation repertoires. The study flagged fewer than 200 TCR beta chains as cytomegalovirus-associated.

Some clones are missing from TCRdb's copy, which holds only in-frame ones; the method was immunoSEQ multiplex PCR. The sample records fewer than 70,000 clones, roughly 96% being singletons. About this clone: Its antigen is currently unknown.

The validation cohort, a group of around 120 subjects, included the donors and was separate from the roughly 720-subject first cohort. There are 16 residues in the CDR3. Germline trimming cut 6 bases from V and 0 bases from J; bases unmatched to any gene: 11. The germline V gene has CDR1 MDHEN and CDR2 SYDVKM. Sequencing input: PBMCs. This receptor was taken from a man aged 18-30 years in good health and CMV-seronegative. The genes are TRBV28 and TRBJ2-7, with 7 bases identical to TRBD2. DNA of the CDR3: TGTGCCAGCAGCTCTCACGGGGGGTCCTCCTCCTACGAGCAGTACTTC. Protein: CASSSHGGSSSYEQYF.